This T cell receptor beta chain was recovered during a study of T cell repertoires in cytomegalovirus infection. Comments on this clonotype: Its antigen is unknown.

General study points: The ex vivo response was dominated by HLA-C-restricted CMV-specific TCR beta clonotypes.

TCRdb recomputed calls from the reads with MiXCR, one row per CDR3 protein. The top ten clones hold more than 8.5% of a sample with 490,000 or so distinct CDR3 sequences, 10% to 12% of them seen once. Sequenced sample: PBMCs. The clonotype comes from a human donor in good health (CMV status not recorded). Some clones in this sample may be carry-over from other donors' samples.

CDR3 bases: TGCAGCGTGGGACGGAGGGATGAGCAGTTCTTC. Its protein is CSVGRRDEQFF. The genes are TRBV29-1 and TRBJ2-1, with D perhaps TRBD2 (6 bases). The germline V gene encodes CDR1 SQVTM and CDR2 ANQGSEA. This CDR3 comprises 11 residues. The V and J ends lost 6 bases and 8 bases respectively, with 11 bases between them.